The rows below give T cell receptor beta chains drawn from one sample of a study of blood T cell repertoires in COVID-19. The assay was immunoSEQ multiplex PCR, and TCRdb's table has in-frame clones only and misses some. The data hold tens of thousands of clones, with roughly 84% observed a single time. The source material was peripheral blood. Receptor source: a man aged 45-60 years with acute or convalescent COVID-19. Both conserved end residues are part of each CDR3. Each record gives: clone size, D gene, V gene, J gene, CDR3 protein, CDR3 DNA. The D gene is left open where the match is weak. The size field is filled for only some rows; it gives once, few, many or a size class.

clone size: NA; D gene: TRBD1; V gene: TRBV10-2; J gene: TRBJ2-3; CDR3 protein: CASSGPRGTGASSTDTQYF; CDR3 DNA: TGCGCCAGCAGTGGTCCGAGGGGGACAGGGGCCTCTAGCACAGATACGCAGTATTTT
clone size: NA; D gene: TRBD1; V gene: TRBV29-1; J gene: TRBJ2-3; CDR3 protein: CSGTTGRSTDTQYF; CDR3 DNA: TGCAGCGGCACGACAGGGCGTTCCACAGATACGCAGTATTTT
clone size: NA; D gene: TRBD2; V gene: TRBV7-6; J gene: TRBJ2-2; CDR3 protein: CASSLGGGAGELFF; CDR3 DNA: TGTGCCAGCAGCTTAGGCGGGGGGGCCGGGGAGCTGTTTTTT
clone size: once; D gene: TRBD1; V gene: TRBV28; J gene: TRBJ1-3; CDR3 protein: CASSPGDSSGNTIYF; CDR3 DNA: TGTGCCAGCAGTCCGGGGGACAGCTCTGGAAACACCATATATTTT
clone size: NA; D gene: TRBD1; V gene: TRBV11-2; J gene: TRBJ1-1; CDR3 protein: CASSLIKGARGGTEAFF; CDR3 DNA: TGTGCCAGCAGCTTAATAAAGGGGGCGCGGGGCGGCACTGAAGCTTTCTTT
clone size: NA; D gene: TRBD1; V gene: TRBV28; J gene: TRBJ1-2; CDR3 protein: CASSPGTVYGYTF; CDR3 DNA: TGTGCCAGCAGTCCCGGGACAGTCTATGGCTACACCTTC
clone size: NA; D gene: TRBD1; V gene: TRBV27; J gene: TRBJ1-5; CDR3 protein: CASSYQGAGNQPQHF; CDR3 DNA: TGTGCCAGCAGCTATCAGGGGGCTGGCAATCAGCCCCAGCATTTT
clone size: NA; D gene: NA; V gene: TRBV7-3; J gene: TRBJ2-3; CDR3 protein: CASSFDRRDTQYF; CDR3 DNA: TGTGCCAGCAGCTTCGATAGGCGGGATACGCAGTATTTT
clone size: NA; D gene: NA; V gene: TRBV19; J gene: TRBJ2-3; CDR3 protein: CASSPGFHRIGTDTQYF; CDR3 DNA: TGTGCCAGTAGTCCAGGTTTTCATCGGATTGGCACAGATACGCAGTATTTT
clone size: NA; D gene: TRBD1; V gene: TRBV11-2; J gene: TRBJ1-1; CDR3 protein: CASSLAPGGTEAFF; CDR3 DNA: TGTGCCAGCAGCTTAGCCCCAGGGGGCACTGAAGCTTTCTTT
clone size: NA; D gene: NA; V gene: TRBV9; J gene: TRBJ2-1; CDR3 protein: CASKEGDGEQFF; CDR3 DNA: TGTGCCAGCAAGGAGGGAGACGGTGAGCAGTTCTTC
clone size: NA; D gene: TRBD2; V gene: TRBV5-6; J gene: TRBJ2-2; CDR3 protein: CASSTRLAGAGELFF; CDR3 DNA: TGTGCCAGCAGTACACGACTAGCGGGGGCCGGGGAGCTGTTTTTT
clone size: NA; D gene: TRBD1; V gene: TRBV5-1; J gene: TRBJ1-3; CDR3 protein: CASSLATGGISGNTIYF; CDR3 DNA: TGCGCCAGCAGCTTGGCGACAGGGGGTATCTCTGGAAACACCATATATTTT
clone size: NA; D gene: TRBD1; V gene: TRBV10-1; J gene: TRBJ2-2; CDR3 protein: CASSDPGQGAVGELFF; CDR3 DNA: TGCGCCAGCAGTGACCCAGGACAGGGGGCAGTCGGGGAGCTGTTTTTT
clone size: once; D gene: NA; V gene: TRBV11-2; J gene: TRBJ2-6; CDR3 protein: CASSSQTAISANVLTF; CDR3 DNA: TGTGCCAGCAGCTCCCAGACAGCAATATCAGCCAACGTCCTGACTTTC
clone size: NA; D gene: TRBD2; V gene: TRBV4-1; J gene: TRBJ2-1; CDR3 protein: CASSQVSSGGLTSYNEQFF; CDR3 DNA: TGCGCCAGCAGCCAAGTTTCCAGCGGGGGGTTAACCTCCTACAATGAGCAGTTCTTC
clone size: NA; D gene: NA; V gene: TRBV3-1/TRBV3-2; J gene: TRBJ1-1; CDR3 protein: CASSNPGGEAFF; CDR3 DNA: TGTGCCAGCAGCAATCCCGGGGGTGAAGCTTTCTTT
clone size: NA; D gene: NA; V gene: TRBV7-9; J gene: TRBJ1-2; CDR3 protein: CASSFPMGGYYGYTF; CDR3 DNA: TGTGCCAGCAGCTTCCCCATGGGGGGGTATTATGGCTACACCTTC
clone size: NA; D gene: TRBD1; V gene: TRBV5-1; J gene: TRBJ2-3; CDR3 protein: CASSSGTGGRPDTQYF; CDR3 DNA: TGCGCCAGCAGCTCCGGGACAGGGGGTCGTCCAGATACGCAGTATTTT
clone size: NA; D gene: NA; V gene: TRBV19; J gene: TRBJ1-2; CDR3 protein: CASSFSDSRVTNYGYTF; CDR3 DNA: TGTGCCAGTAGTTTTTCGGACAGCCGCGTCACTAACTATGGCTACACCTTC
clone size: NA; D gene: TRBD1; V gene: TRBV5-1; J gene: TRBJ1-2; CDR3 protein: CASSTGQNYGYTF; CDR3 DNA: TGCGCCAGCAGCACGGGACAGAACTATGGCTACACCTTC
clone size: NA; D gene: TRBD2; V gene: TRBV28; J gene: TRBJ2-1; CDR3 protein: CASREGVAGFNEQFF; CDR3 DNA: TGTGCCAGCAGAGAAGGAGTAGCGGGTTTCAATGAGCAGTTCTTC
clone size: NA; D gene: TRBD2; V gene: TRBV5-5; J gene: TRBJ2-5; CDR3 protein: CASSLLAGGSPGTQYF; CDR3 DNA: TGTGCCAGCAGCTTACTAGCGGGAGGATCTCCAGGGACCCAGTACTTC
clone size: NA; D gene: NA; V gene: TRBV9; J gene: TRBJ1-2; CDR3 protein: CASSPRSRGLATTNGYTF; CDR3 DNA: TGTGCCAGCAGCCCGCGTAGTAGGGGCCTGGCGACGACGAATGGCTACACCTTC
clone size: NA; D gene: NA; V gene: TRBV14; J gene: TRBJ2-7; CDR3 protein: CASSPWIRGSYEQYF; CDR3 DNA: TGTGCCAGCAGCCCATGGATAAGGGGATCCTACGAGCAGTACTTC
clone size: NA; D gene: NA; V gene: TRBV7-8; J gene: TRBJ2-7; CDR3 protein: CASSASELREQYF; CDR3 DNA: TGTGCCAGCAGCGCCTCGGAGCTCCGCGAGCAGTACTTC
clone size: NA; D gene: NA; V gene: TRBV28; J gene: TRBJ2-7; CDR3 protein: CASQEIYEQYF; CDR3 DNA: TGTGCCAGCCAAGAGATATACGAGCAGTACTTC
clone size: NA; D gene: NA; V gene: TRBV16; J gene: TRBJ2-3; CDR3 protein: CASSQLKRSYTDTQYF; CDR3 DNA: TGTGCCAGCAGCCAATTAAAGCGGTCCTACACAGATACGCAGTATTTT
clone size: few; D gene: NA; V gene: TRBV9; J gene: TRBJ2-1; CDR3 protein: CASSPTLQLGSREQFF; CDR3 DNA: TGTGCCAGCAGCCCTACATTGCAGCTAGGATCGCGGGAGCAGTTCTTC
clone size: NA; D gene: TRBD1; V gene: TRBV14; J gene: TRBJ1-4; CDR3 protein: CASSRGQGTEKLFF; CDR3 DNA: TGTGCCAGCAGCCGGGGACAGGGGACTGAAAAACTGTTTTTT
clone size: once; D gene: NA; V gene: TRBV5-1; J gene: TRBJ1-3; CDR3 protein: CASSFNSVGGNTIYF; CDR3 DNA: TGCGCCAGCAGCTTCAATAGCGTTGGTGGAAACACCATATATTTT
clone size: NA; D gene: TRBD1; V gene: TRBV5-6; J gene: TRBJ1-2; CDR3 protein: CASSLPGTGRNYGYTF; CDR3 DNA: TGTGCCAGCAGCTTGCCTGGGACAGGGAGGAACTATGGCTACACCTTC
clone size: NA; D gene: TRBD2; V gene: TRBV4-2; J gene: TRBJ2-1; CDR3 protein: CASSQSSGRAGGNEQFF; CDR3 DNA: TGTGCCAGCAGCCAATCTAGCGGGAGGGCCGGGGGGAATGAGCAGTTCTTC
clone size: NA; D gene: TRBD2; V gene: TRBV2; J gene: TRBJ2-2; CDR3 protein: CASSEGRERGTGELFF; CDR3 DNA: TGTGCCAGCAGTGAAGGGCGGGAGCGCGGCACCGGGGAGCTGTTTTTT